This T cell receptor beta chain was captured by sequencing in a study of T cells in Graves' hyperthyroidism and ophthalmopathy. CDR1 is MGHDK, CDR2 SYGVNS, per germline. V was clipped by 5 bases and J by 2 bases; unmatched bases: 2. The CDR3 totals 14 residues. Regions amplified from RNA transcripts were the TCR beta CDR3 regions. First-round RT-PCR targeting the TCR CDR3 was performed with the HTBI primer set. MiXCR, applied by TCRdb to the multiplex PCR reads, yields one record per CDR3 protein. Of fewer than 350,000 distinct CDR3 sequences in the sample, roughly 21% were seen once. Those patients with uncontrolled infection, other autoimmune disease, pregnancy or lactation were excluded. For the diagnoses, clinical symptoms, serum thyroxine and TRAb, thyroid ultrasound and orbital computed tomography were used. PBMCs were derived from 10 ml fresh peripheral blood.

The sample comprised blood. The clonotype originates from a woman in her fifties or sixties with Graves' hyperthyroidism. The chain employs TRBV25-1 and TRBJ2-2; 7 positions agree with TRBD1. DNA of the CDR3: TGTGCCAGCAGTCACAGGGGTAACACCGGGGAGCTGTTTTTT. Translated, it gives CASSHRGNTGELFF.